A single sample gave rise to the 4 T cell receptor beta chains below, sequenced in a study of blood T cell repertoires in COVID-19. Clones were read by immunoSEQ multiplex PCR, and TCRdb kept only the in-frame ones, dropping some. The table has under 400,000 clones, around 86% seen once; the top ten hold about 4.2%. The specimen was PBMCs or T cells enriched from blood (not recorded which). The receptors shown here come from a woman in her thirties or forties with acute COVID-19.

The genes are TRBV3-1 (or the pseudogene TRBV3-2) and TRBJ1-1; D uncertain. Germline V gives CDR1 LGHDT, CDR2 YNNKEL (reference sequence). V lost 5 bases to trimming and J lost 1 base, with 11 bases between them. The CDR3 extends over 14 amino acids. CDR3 DNA: TGTGCCAGCAGCACAAGGGCGGGGAACACTGAAGCTTTCTTT. Its translation is CASSTRAGNTEAFF.

The chain uses TRBV7-2 and TRBJ2-7, with TRBD1 matching 7 bases. J was trimmed by 6 bases and V by 5 bases; bases with no gene match: 10. This CDR3 has 14 residues. Per the germline V gene, CDR1 is SGHTA and CDR2 is FQGNSA. CDR3 nucleotide sequence: TGTGCCAGCAGCGAGACAGGGATCCCCGGCGAGCAGTACTTC. This gives the protein CASSETGIPGEQYF.

The CDR3, as DNA: TGCGCCAGCAGCCGAGGGGTGTCCGGGACTCTCTATGGCTACACCTTC. Translation gives CASSRGVSGTLYGYTF. This chain links TRBV4-3 with TRBJ1-2, with D possibly being TRBD1 (5 bases). The CDR3 runs 16 residues. Germline V gene lookup returns CDR1 LGHNA and CDR2 YSLEER. V was pared by 4 bases and J by 4 bases, with 19 bases between.

The gene calls are TRBV4-2 and TRBJ2-5; 10 bases match TRBD1. Trimming removed 4 bases from V and 0 bases from J; junction bases left unmatched: 8. Germline CDR1 reads LGHNA; CDR2 reads YNFKEQ. The CDR3 totals 17 residues. The CDR3 DNA is TGTGCCAGCAGCCCAGGGACAGGGGACGGGTACCAAGAGACCCAGTACTTC. Amino acids: CASSPGTGDGYQETQYF.